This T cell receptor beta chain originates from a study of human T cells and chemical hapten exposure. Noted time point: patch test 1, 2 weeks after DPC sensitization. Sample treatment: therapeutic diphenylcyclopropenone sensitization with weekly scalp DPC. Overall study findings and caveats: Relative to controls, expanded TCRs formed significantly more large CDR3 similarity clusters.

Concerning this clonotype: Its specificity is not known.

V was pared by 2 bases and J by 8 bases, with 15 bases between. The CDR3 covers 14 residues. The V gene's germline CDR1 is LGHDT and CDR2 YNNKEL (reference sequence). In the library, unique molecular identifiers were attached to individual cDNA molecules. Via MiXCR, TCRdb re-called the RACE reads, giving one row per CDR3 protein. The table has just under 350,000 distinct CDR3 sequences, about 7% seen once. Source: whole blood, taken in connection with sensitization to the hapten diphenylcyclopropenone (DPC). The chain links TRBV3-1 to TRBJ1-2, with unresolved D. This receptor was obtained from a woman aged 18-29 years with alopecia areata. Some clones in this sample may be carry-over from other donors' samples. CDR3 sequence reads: CASSQQLEIEGYTF. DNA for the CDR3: TGTGCCAGCAGCCAACAATTGGAAATTGAGGGCTACACCTTC.